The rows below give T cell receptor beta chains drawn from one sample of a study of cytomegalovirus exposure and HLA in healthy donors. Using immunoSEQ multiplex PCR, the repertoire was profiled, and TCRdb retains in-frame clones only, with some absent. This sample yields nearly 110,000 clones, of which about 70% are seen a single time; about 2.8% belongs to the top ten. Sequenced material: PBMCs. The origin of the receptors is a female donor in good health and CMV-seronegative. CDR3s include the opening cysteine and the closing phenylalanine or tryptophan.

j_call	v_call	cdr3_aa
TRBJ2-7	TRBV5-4	CASSFGTGTFHWGLDEQYF
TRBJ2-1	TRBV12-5	CASGRSGRTFEQFF
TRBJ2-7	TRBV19	CASSPAGGAYEQYF
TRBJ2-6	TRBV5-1	CASREGTGSGANVLTF
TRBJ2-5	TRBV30	CAWSPGGRETQYF
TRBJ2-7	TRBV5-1	CASSPGLYEQYF
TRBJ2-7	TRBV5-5	CASSQGLADSYEQYF
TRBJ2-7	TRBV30	CAWSHQGNEQYF
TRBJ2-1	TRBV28	CASRPGTSVYGQFF
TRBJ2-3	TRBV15	CATSRDKSGTDTQYF
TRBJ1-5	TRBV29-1	CSVAWEGNQPQHF
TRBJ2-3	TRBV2	CASSPGLASTDTQYF
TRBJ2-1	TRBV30	CAWSIRLAGVPYNEQFF
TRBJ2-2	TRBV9	CASSVALAGTGELFF